The clone carrying this T cell receptor beta chain was seen many times. The antigen is not known. The source of the sample is a study of CD8 T cells in ankylosing spondylitis. Per germline, CDR1 ENHRY and CDR2 SYGVKD. Trimming took off 10 bases at V and 3 bases at J, with 9 bases between the two ends. The CDR3 is 11 amino acids. MiXCR was run by TCRdb on the 5' RACE reads, yielding one entry per CDR3 protein. Of 50,000 to 75,000 distinct CDR3 sequences in the sample, about 6% were seen once. Findings and caveats of the study: Matched synovial fluid from ankylosing spondylitis patients was reported to be enriched for disease-linked clones.

The TCR comes from a male donor with ankylosing spondylitis. Sequencing input: synovial fluid, either unsorted or a sorted T cell fraction (not recorded which). The genes are TRBV10-3 and TRBJ1-1; no clear D gene. The CDR3 here is CATGPHTEAFF. The CDR3 DNA reads as TGTGCCACTGGCCCCCACACTGAAGCTTTCTTT.